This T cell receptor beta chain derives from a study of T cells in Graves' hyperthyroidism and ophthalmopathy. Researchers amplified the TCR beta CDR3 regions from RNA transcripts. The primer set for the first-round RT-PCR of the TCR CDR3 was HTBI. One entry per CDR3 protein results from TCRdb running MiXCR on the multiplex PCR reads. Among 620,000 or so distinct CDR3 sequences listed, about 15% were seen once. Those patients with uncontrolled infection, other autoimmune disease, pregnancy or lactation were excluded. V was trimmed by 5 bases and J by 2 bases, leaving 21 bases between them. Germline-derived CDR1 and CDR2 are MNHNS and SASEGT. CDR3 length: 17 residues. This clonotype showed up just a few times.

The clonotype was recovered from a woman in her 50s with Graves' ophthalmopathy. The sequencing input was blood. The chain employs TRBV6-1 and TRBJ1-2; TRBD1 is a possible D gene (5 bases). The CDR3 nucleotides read TGTGCCAGCAGTCAAGGGCAGGGCAGGGCGGCGAACTATGGCTACACCTTC. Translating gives CASSQGQGRAANYGYTF.